This entry lists 27 T cell receptor beta chains sequenced from one sample in a study of blood T cells in healthy people across ages. A second PCR, run for about 6 to 12 cycles, used a sample-barcoded 5' primer plus a J-beta primer mix. In TCRdb, the 5' RACE reads were re-called with MiXCR into one record per CDR3 protein. The table includes about 640,000 distinct CDR3 sequences, around 38% detected once. Sequencing was carried out using blood. These receptor sequences come from a man at least 80 years old in good health.

This rearrangement joins TRBV10-1 to TRBJ2-5; D tentatively fits TRBD1 or TRBD2 (5 bases each). The end of the DNA fits TRBJ2-7 better, so the J call may be wrong. The CDR3 extends over 21 amino acids. CDR1 is WNHNN, CDR2 SYGVQD, per germline (reference sequence). Here the CDR3 DNA reads TGCGCCAGCATAATCCCTCGGCGAAATAAGTATGAAGGGACCCTAATCTACGAGCAGTACTTC. It is translated as CASIIPRRNKYEGTLIYEQYF.

In DNA form, the CDR3 reads TGTGCCAGCAGCTCCGGGACAGCAGGAGAGACCCAGTACTTC. Its translation: CASSSGTAGETQYF. The rearrangement uses TRBV7-9 and TRBJ2-5; 7 bases align to TRBD1. V was pared by 4 bases and J by 4 bases, with 6 bases of the junction left unmatched. The V gene's germline CDR1 is SEHNR and CDR2 FQNEAQ (reference sequence). This CDR3 region has 14 residues.

This clonotype was recorded many times. This sequence joins TRBV4-3 and TRBJ2-5; D gene unclear. The V end was cut by 2 bases, the J end by 5 bases, with 12 bases between. Germline V CDR1 and CDR2: LGHNA, YSLEER. The CDR3 loop spans 14 amino acids. CDR3 loop: CASSQRLRSETQYF. CDR3 nucleotides: TGCGCCAGCAGCCAAAGGCTGAGGTCGGAGACCCAGTACTTC.

The chain uses TRBV29-1 and TRBJ1-2; D not certain. Trimming stripped 7 bases from V and 7 bases from J, with 7 bases between. The germline V gene encodes CDR1 SQVTM and CDR2 ANQGSEA. The CDR3 is 9 residues long. The CDR3 DNA follows: TGCAGCGGAGGAAGTGGCTACACCTTC. Protein sequence: CSGGSGYTF.

The chain recombines TRBV6-6 with TRBJ2-3; 9 positions agree with TRBD1. The CDR3 sequence is 13 residues long. Germline CDR1 is MNHNY and CDR2 is SVGAGI (reference sequence). V trimming: 10 bases; J trimming: 5 bases; junction bases outside the gene matches: 7. CDR3 nucleotide sequence: TGTGCCACCACGGACAGGGGAATAGATACGCAGTATTTT. Its protein is CATTDRGIDTQYF.

This clonotype has only a few counts. The rearrangement uses TRBV12-3 or TRBV12-4 and TRBJ2-5; D uncertain. This CDR3 spans 14 amino acids. Trimming removed 4 bases at V and 2 bases at J, with 11 bases between. The CDR3 sequence is CASSSSVQQETQYF. CDR3 sequence (DNA): TGTGCCAGCAGTTCCTCGGTTCAGCAAGAGACCCAGTACTTC.

This clonotype was seen ten or more times. The chain is built from TRBV24-1 and TRBJ2-1; the match to TRBD1 covers 9 bases. The germline V gene has CDR1 KGHDR and CDR2 SFDVKD. Germline trimming cut 8 bases from V and 8 bases from J; bases unmatched to any gene: 6. This CDR3 has 13 residues. CDR3: CATMRDRVHEQFF. The CDR3 DNA reads TGTGCCACCATGCGGGACAGGGTTCATGAGCAGTTCTTC.

This chain joins TRBV28 and TRBJ1-2, with TRBD1 identical over 8 bases. The CDR3 sequence is 15 residues long. With 4 bases clipped from V and 4 bases from J, the junction kept 8 bases outside the gene matches. Per the germline V gene, CDR1 is MDHEN and CDR2 is SYDVKM. Here the CDR3 DNA reads TGTGCCAGCAGTTATAGGACAGGGCTTGGCTATGGCTACACCTTC. Protein product: CASSYRTGLGYGYTF.

About this clonotype itself: One end of the junction varies from germline; a read error may be responsible. The chain employs TRBV7-2 and TRBJ2-5; 7 bases align to TRBD1. Germline V gene sequence: CDR1 SGHTA, CDR2 FQGNSA. This CDR3 spans 15 amino acids. CDR3 in amino acids: CASSLDRARQETQYF. DNA for the CDR3: TGTGCCAGCAGTTTAGACAGGGCTCGCCAAGAGACCCAGTACTTC.

V gene TRBV5-1 combines with J gene TRBJ1-6; 8 nucleotides agree with TRBD1. V was clipped by 0 bases and J by 7 bases; unmatched bases: 6. The germline V gene encodes CDR1 SGHRS and CDR2 YFSETQ. The CDR3 consists of 16 residues. CDR3 region: CASSLGRGLENSPLHF. The CDR3, as DNA: TGCGCCAGCAGCTTGGGCAGGGGGCTGGAGAATTCACCCCTCCACTTT.

This clonotype was detected only a few times. This chain joins TRBV7-9 and TRBJ1-1, with a possible D match to TRBD1 (6 bases). Per germline, CDR1 SEHNR and CDR2 FQNEAQ (reference sequence). Trimming stripped 6 bases from V and 5 bases from J, with 13 bases between. There are 13 residues in the CDR3. CDR3 sequence reads: CASSPTGWTEAFF. The CDR3 DNA follows: TGTGCCAGCAGTCCTACAGGGTGGACTGAAGCTTTCTTT. Drawing the rest from reference TRBV7-9 and TRBJ1-1, the complete variable domain is DTGVSQNPRHKITKRGQNVTFRCDPISEHNRLYWYRQTLGQGPEFLTYFQNEAQLEKSRLLSDRFSAERPKGSFSTLEIQRTEQGDSAMYLCASSPTGWTEAFFGQGTRLTVV.

The chain uses TRBV10-1 and TRBJ2-1; TRBD1 or TRBD2 may be the D gene (5 bases each). The V gene's germline CDR1 is WNHNN and CDR2 SYGVQD (reference sequence). This CDR3 has 14 amino acids. V lost 2 bases, J lost 7 bases, and 12 bases lay in between. CDR3 DNA: TGCGCCAGCAGTGAGCCCCAGAGGGGAAATGAGCAGTTCTTC. This codes for CASSEPQRGNEQFF.

The CDR3 region has the DNA TGTGCCAGCAGCCAAGATAATCCGGGCACCGGGGAGCTGTTTTTT. Translation gives CASSQDNPGTGELFF. V and J are TRBV4-2 and TRBJ2-2; D unresolved. This CDR3 comprises 15 residues. CDR1 and CDR2 from the germline V gene are LGHNA and YNFKEQ. The V end was cut by 0 bases, the J end by 4 bases, with 9 bases between.

This clonotype was seen ten or more times. V is TRBV27 and J is TRBJ2-6, with TRBD1 matching over 7 bases. J gave up 0 bases and V 6 bases, and 11 bases lay outside the gene matches. The CDR3 totals 18 residues. Germline V CDR1 and CDR2: MNHEY, SMNVEV (reference sequence). Here the CDR3 DNA reads TGTGCCAGCAGAGACAACAGGGGTTGGTTCTCTGGGGCCAACGTCCTGACTTTC. Its translation: CASRDNRGWFSGANVLTF.

This clonotype was detected only a few times. This chain uses TRBV6-5 with TRBJ1-4; TRBD1 is a possible D gene (5 bases). The CDR3 runs to 19 residues. V was pared by 0 bases and J by 13 bases, with 30 bases between. CDR1 and CDR2 (germline): MNHEY, SVGAGI. The CDR3 loop reads CASSYSAGRSRPSFGGLFF. DNA for the CDR3: TGTGCCAGCAGTTACTCGGCAGGGCGTTCACGCCCTAGTTTTGGGGGACTGTTTTTT.

J is TRBJ1-2 and V is TRBV6-2 or TRBV6-3; D is possibly TRBD1 (6 bases). Per germline, CDR1 MNHEY and CDR2 SVGEGT. Trimming shortened V by 5 bases and J by 3 bases, and 10 bases separated the two germline ends. This CDR3 spans 13 amino acids. CDR3 sequence reads: CASSKGQYYGYTF. The CDR3 nucleotides are TGTGCCAGCAGTAAAGGACAGTACTATGGCTACACCTTC.

The chain combines TRBV6-2 or TRBV6-3 with TRBJ1-6; 7 nucleotides match TRBD1. The V gene end was trimmed by 5 bases and the J gene end by 9 bases; junction bases not matched to a gene: 10. The CDR3 runs 15 residues. Per germline, CDR1 MNHEY and CDR2 SVGEGT. The CDR3 DNA reads TGTGCCAGCAGTATACAGGGGACCCAAGCTTCACCCCTCCACTTT. It translates to CASSIQGTQASPLHF.

The chain combines TRBV5-1 with TRBJ2-1; no reliable D call. There are 16 residues in the CDR3. Trimming left V 0 bases short and J 5 bases short, with 15 bases between. CDR1 is SGHRS, CDR2 YFSETQ, per germline. The CDR3: CASSLALRRTNNEQFF. The CDR3 DNA is TGCGCCAGCAGCTTGGCCCTGCGCCGGACCAACAATGAGCAGTTCTTC.

The rearrangement links TRBV20-1 to TRBJ2-7; D unresolved. V lost 6 bases and J lost 1, with 16 bases in between. The CDR3 sequence is 14 residues long. Germline CDR1 is DFQATT and CDR2 is SNEGSKA (reference sequence). CDR3 sequence reads: CSATDTTNSYEQYF. CDR3 DNA: TGCAGTGCAACCGACACCACCAATTCCTACGAGCAGTACTTC.

This clonotype was recorded a few times. CDR3 DNA: TGTGCCAGCAGTTTAGGGGGTTTATGGGCAGATACGCAGTATTTT. It yields the protein CASSLGGLWADTQYF. The chain combines TRBV27 with TRBJ2-3; perhaps D is TRBD1 or TRBD2 (5 bases each). This CDR3 spans 15 amino acids. The V gene's germline CDR1 is MNHEY and CDR2 SMNVEV (reference sequence). V was pared by 2 bases and J by 4 bases, with 13 bases between.

The chain has TRBV7-9 and TRBJ2-1; a possible D gene is TRBD1 (5 bases). This CDR3 is built from 16 residues. Trimming pared 2 bases from V and 1 base from J, leaving 12 bases between. Germline CDR1 reads SEHNR; CDR2 reads FQNEAQ (reference sequence). The CDR3 DNA is TGTGCCAGCAGCTTATTAGGGGCAGATTCCTACAATGAGCAGTTCTTC. It is translated as CASSLLGADSYNEQFF.

The CDR3 nucleotides read TGTGCCAGCAGGAGATCCTTGACCGGGGAGCTGTTTTTT. Amino acid sequence: CASRRSLTGELFF. V usage is TRBV2 and J usage is TRBJ2-2; D unresolved. Trimming shortened V by 6 bases and J by 5 bases, and 10 bases separated the two germline ends. This CDR3 region has 13 residues. The germline gives CDR1 SNHLY, CDR2 FYNNEI.

V gene TRBV4-3 combines with J gene TRBJ2-7; D not resolved. Germline CDR1 and CDR2: LGHNA and YSLEER. V lost 1 base and J 10 bases, leaving 11 bases between the germline ends. The CDR3 has 12 amino acids. The DNA of the CDR3 is TGCGCCAGCAGCCAAGCAGAAGGACCCCAGTACTTC. Its protein is CASSQAEGPQYF.

Of note for this clonotype: The germline gene is not matched at one end of the junction; a read error may be the cause. The rearrangement links TRBV6-2 or TRBV6-3 to TRBJ2-6, with D possibly called TRBD1 or TRBD2 (5 bases each). This CDR3 has 15 residues. Germline CDR1 is MNHEY and CDR2 is SVGEGT. The DNA of the CDR3 is TGTGCCAGCATCCCGGACGGGGTTGGGGCCGACGTCCTGACTTTC. It yields the protein CASIPDGVGADVLTF.

The chain joins TRBV12-3 or TRBV12-4 to TRBJ1-1; D is unclear. The CDR3 runs to 12 residues. Trimming took off 6 bases at V and 7 bases at J, with 12 bases between the two ends. The CDR3 DNA reads TGTGCCAGCAGGCGGTATATTGGTGAAGCTTTCTTT. Translation: CASRRYIGEAFF.

This rearrangement joins TRBV27 to TRBJ2-7; D gene ambiguous. The germline V gene encodes CDR1 MNHEY and CDR2 SMNVEV (reference sequence). The CDR3 has 12 amino acids. The V end was cut by 4 bases, the J end by 5 bases, with 9 bases between. In DNA, the CDR3 is TGTGCCAGCAGTTCAGCCAGGAACGAGCAGTACTTC. Protein sequence: CASSSARNEQYF.

The rearrangement joins TRBV27 to TRBJ2-5; D assignment may be TRBD1 or TRBD2 (5 bases each). The CDR3 has 18 residues. CDR1 and CDR2 from the germline V gene are MNHEY and SMNVEV (reference sequence). V was shortened by 3 bases and J by 0 bases, with 20 bases between the two germline ends. The CDR3 bases are TGTGCCAGCAGTTTTCGGTCATTTGTGGGACCATACCAAGAGACCCAGTACTTC. This gives the protein CASSFRSFVGPYQETQYF.